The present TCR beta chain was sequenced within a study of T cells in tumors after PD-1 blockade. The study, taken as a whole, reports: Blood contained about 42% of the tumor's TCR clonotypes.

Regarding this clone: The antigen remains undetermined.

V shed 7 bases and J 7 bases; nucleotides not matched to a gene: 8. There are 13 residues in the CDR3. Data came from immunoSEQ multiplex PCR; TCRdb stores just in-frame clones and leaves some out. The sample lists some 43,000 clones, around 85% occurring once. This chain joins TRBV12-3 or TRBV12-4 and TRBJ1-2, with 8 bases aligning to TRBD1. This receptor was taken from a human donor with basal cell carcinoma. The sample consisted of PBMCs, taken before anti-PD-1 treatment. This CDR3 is CASTPDREAGYTF. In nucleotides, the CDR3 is TGTGCCAGCACCCCGGACAGGGAGGCTGGCTACACCTTC.